The sequence of this T cell receptor beta chain was determined in a study of cytotoxic CD8 clonotypes in ibrutinib-treated CLL. Study context: Averaging across samples gave about 230,000 productive templates and roughly 100,000 productive rearrangements.

PBMCs were cryopreserved, and about 1.8 micrograms of genomic DNA from them went into TCR beta libraries. General observations from the study: Under therapy, public clonotypes either contracted or stayed stable, and they were uncommon.

This clone has only one observation. Its matching antigen is unknown. Sequencing used immunoSEQ multiplex PCR; TCRdb keeps in-frame clones, though not all of them. The repertoire includes approximately 140,000 clones, less than 95% of them detected once, and 10% to 12% sits in the top ten. This TCR derives from a human donor with chronic lymphocytic leukemia. The input for sequencing was PBMCs, taken after 12 months of ibrutinib treatment.

The chain's CDR3 is CASSFRAGNYNEQFF. The CDR3 DNA reads TGTGCCAGCAGCTTCAGGGCGGGAAATTACAATGAGCAGTTCTTC. The chain has TRBV11-2 and TRBJ2-1; D may be TRBD2 (6 bases). Trimming stripped 3 bases from V and 4 bases from J, with 13 bases between. CDR1 and CDR2 from the germline V gene are SGHAT and FQNNGV. This CDR3 is built from 15 residues.